This T cell receptor beta chain was identified in a study of beta chain features in type 1 diabetes. Every isolated RNA sample was fully reverse transcribed, so sequencing captured expressed TCRB transcripts. Sequencing used immunoSEQ multiplex PCR; TCRdb keeps in-frame clones, though not all of them. The repertoire has about 900,000 clones, 17% of them found once; the top ten carry about 0.025%. This clone turned up a few times. J gave up 3 bases and V 5 bases, and 10 bases lay outside the gene matches. The CDR3 sequence is 16 residues long. Germline loops: CDR1 PRHDT, CDR2 FYEKMQ (reference sequence).

This sequence was found in a woman in her late teens or twenties in good health. The chain combines TRBV13 with TRBJ2-3, with 8 bases lining up with TRBD2. The specimen was naive CD4+ T cells from blood. The CDR3 nucleotides are TGTGCCAGCAGCCCTACGGTCGGGAGGGGTACAGATACGCAGTATTTT. Protein product: CASSPTVGRGTDTQYF.